This TCR beta chain is drawn from a study of T cells in Graves' hyperthyroidism and ophthalmopathy. RNA transcripts provided the source from which TCR beta CDR3 regions were amplified. The HTBI set primed first-round TCR CDR3 RT-PCR. TCRdb analysed the multiplex PCR reads with MiXCR anew, one entry per CDR3 protein. The table includes around 700,000 distinct CDR3 sequences, roughly a sixth detected once. Looked up from germline, CDR1 is LGHDT and CDR2 is YNNKEL (reference sequence). V was cut by 0 bases and J by 7 bases, with 12 bases left in between. CDR3 length equals 14 residues. This clonotype was seen ten or more times.

V and J are TRBV3-1 and TRBJ2-5; TRBD2 might be the D (6 bases). The sequence was obtained from a woman between 50 and 59 years old with Graves' hyperthyroidism that later progressed to Graves' ophthalmopathy. Sequencing used blood. The CDR3 nucleotides read TGTGCCAGCAGCCAAGATCGGACTATGGGGACCCAGTACTTC. This codes for CASSQDRTMGTQYF.